A selection of T cell receptor beta chains follows, all from one sample in a study of sequential checkpoint blockade in melanoma. Data came from immunoSEQ multiplex PCR; TCRdb stores just in-frame clones and leaves some out. The sample shows fewer than 20,000 clones, 65% to 75% of them seen only once. The specimen was tumor tissue (inferred from file names), collected from a patient given nivolumab and ipilimumab in sequence. These TCRs come from a human donor with melanoma. The CDR3 runs from the conserved cysteine through the conserved F or W. Each record gives: clone size, CDR3 length, D gene, J gene, V gene, CDR3 DNA, CDR3 protein. A D gene is named only where the DNA matches it firmly. The size entry is marked missing in some rows and otherwise reads once, few, many or a size class.

NA	12	NA	TRBJ1-1	TRBV9	TGTGCCAGCAGCAGGGAAGGCACTGAAGCTTTCTTT	CASSREGTEAFF
NA	13	NA	TRBJ1-3	TRBV19	TGTGCCAGTAGCGGGGGGTCTGGAAACACCATATATTTT	CASSGGSGNTIYF
NA	16	NA	TRBJ1-1	TRBV30	TGTGCCTGGAGTGGCCTCGGACTGGGAGGGAACACTGAAGCTTTCTTT	CAWSGLGLGGNTEAFF
few	13	NA	TRBJ1-2	TRBV23-1	TGCGCCAGCAGCTTGGACTCGTTCCGGGGCTACACCTTC	CASSLDSFRGYTF
few	13	NA	TRBJ1-1	TRBV6-8	TGTGCCTTACAATCCCCGGGAGACACTGAAGCTTTCTTT	CALQSPGDTEAFF
NA	13	NA	TRBJ1-1	TRBV10-2	TGCGCCAGCAGTGAGTCGCCCCACTCGGAAGCTTTCTTT	CASSESPHSEAFF
NA	14	NA	TRBJ1-2	TRBV28	TGTGCCAGCAGGGACTTTTCCCGGGACTATGGCTACACCTTC	CASRDFSRDYGYTF
NA	14	NA	TRBJ1-1	TRBV5-1	TGCGCCAGCAGCGGGGACTCCCTCGCCGCTGAAGCTTTCTTT	CASSGDSLAAEAFF
NA	12	NA	TRBJ1-1	TRBV6-8	TGTGCCAGCAGTCAGGGAACCACTGAAGCTTTCTTT	CASSQGTTEAFF
NA	13	NA	TRBJ1-6	TRBV18	TGTGCCAGCTCACCTGCACAGGTTGCGCCCCTCCACTTT	CASSPAQVAPLHF
NA	14	TRBD1	TRBJ2-7	TRBV5-1	TGCGCCAGCAGCTGGGGGACAGACTCCTACGAGCAGTACTTC	CASSWGTDSYEQYF
NA	15	NA	TRBJ2-7	TRBV5-1	TGCGCCAGCAGCCTGACAGTCTTAAGCTCCTACGAGCAGTACTTC	CASSLTVLSSYEQYF
once	15	NA	TRBJ2-5	TRBV25-1	TGTGCCAGCAGTGAATACCGGTTGTTCACGGAGACCCAGTACTTC	CASSEYRLFTETQYF
NA	14	NA	TRBJ1-2	TRBV6-8	TGTGCCAGCAGTTACTCACGGCAAGGCTATGGCTACACCTTC	CASSYSRQGYGYTF
NA	17	TRBD2	TRBJ2-1	TRBV7-7	TGTGCCAGCAGCGCTCCGCCTTTTAGCGGGAGATACAATGAGCAGTTCTTC	CASSAPPFSGRYNEQFF
NA	16	TRBD2	TRBJ2-4	TRBV7-6	TGTGCCAGCAGCTTATCCCCCTCCCGGGGGGACGACATTCAGTACTTC	CASSLSPSRGDDIQYF
NA	15	NA	TRBJ2-7	TRBV9	TGTGCCAGCAGCGTAAACCGAGACATATCCTACGAGCAGTACTTC	CASSVNRDISYEQYF
NA	18	TRBD2	TRBJ2-5	TRBV18	TGTGCCAGCTCACGAGGACTAGCGGGGGCCGGGGGACAAGAGACCCAGTACTTC	CASSRGLAGAGGQETQYF
NA	13	NA	TRBJ1-5	TRBV19	TGTGCCAGTAGTAGGGAGAGAAATCAGCCCCAGCATTTT	CASSRERNQPQHF
NA	14	TRBD1	TRBJ2-3	TRBV5-1	TGCGCCAGCAGCGAAGACAGGGGTAGAGATACGCAGTATTTT	CASSEDRGRDTQYF
few	13	NA	TRBJ2-2	TRBV6-8	TGTGCCAGCAGTTACACTCACAGGGAGGGTCTGTTTTTT	CASSYTHREGLFF
NA	14	NA	TRBJ2-2	TRBV30	TGTGCCTGGAGTGTAATACAGGGAACCGGGGAGCTGTTTTTT	CAWSVIQGTGELFF
NA	16	TRBD2	TRBJ2-1	TRBV10-2	TGCGCCAGCAGTCCCCTAGCGGGGGGGCCTCACAATGAGCAGTTCTTC	CASSPLAGGPHNEQFF
NA	15	TRBD1	TRBJ2-7	TRBV30	TGTGCCTGGAGCCGCGGGACAGGGTTACGCTACGAGCAGTACTTC	CAWSRGTGLRYEQYF
NA	15	TRBD1	TRBJ2-7	TRBV18	TGTGCCAGCTCGATGTACAGGGGTCAGTCCTACGAGCAGTACTTC	CASSMYRGQSYEQYF
NA	13	NA	TRBJ2-7	TRBV30	TGTGCCTGGAGTAGGACAGACTCCTACGAGCAGTACTTC	CAWSRTDSYEQYF
few	15	NA	TRBJ2-3	TRBV7-1	TGTGCCAGCAGCTTAGCAGGGACTAGCACAGATACGCAGTATTTT	CASSLAGTSTDTQYF
NA	15	TRBD1	TRBJ2-7	TRBV5-1	TGCGCCAGCAGCTTGGACGGGACAGCGCCCTACGAGCAGTACTTC	CASSLDGTAPYEQYF
NA	14	NA	TRBJ2-6	TRBV28	TGTGCCAGCGCGGGGGCCTCTGGGGCCAACGTCCTGACTTTC	CASAGASGANVLTF
NA	18	TRBD2	TRBJ2-4	TRBV5-1	TGCGCCAGCAGCTTTGGTAGGCCAAGCGGGAGAGCCAAAAACATTCAGTACTTC	CASSFGRPSGRAKNIQYF
once	15	TRBD2	TRBJ2-2	TRBV10-1	TGCGCCAGCAGCGACTCGACTAGCGACACCGGGGAGCTGTTTTTT	CASSDSTSDTGELFF
NA	12	NA	TRBJ2-7	TRBV19	TGTGCCAGTACCTCGAATACCTACGAGCAGTACTTC	CASTSNTYEQYF
NA	18	NA	TRBJ2-1	TRBV11-3	TGTGCCAGCAGCTTGGCCTCGGGCGGACAAAGCTCCTACAATGAGCAGTTCTTC	CASSLASGGQSSYNEQFF
NA	13	NA	TRBJ1-1	TRBV9	TGTGCCAGCAGCGTAGGGGGGGCTGGCGAAGCTTTCTTT	CASSVGGAGEAFF
NA	15	NA	TRBJ1-1	TRBV5-1	TGCGCCAGCAGCCACACCCCAGCGGTGAACACTGAAGCTTTCTTT	CASSHTPAVNTEAFF
NA	15	NA	TRBJ1-3	TRBV11-1	TGTGCCAGCAGCCCTGAAAGACACTCTGGAAACACCATATATTTT	CASSPERHSGNTIYF
NA	12	TRBD1	TRBJ2-5	TRBV6-8	TGTGCCACGGGAAGGGGGCGAGAGACCCAGTACTTC	CATGRGRETQYF
once	15	NA	TRBJ1-1	TRBV15	TGTGCCACCAGCAGAGAGACGGGCCAGAACACTGAAGCTTTCTTT	CATSRETGQNTEAFF
NA	18	NA	TRBJ1-4	TRBV10-3	TGTGCCACGACGCCAGGGGTCTCCTCCCTTACAACTAATGAAAAACTGTTTTTT	CATTPGVSSLTTNEKLFF
NA	15	TRBD2	TRBJ2-2	TRBV6-4	TGTGCCACCCGGACTAGCGGGAGAATGGCCGGGGAGCTGTTTTTT	CATRTSGRMAGELFF
NA	14	TRBD1	TRBJ1-4	TRBV18	TGTGCCAGCTCACCAAGGACAGGGGAGAGGAAACTGTTTTTT	CASSPRTGERKLFF
NA	15	NA	TRBJ2-3	TRBV19	TGTGCCAGTAGTATAGTAACCGCTGGGGCAGATACGCAGTATTTT	CASSIVTAGADTQYF
NA	14	TRBD1	TRBJ1-3	TRBV19	TGTGCCAGTAGCCCCGACAGGGCTGAAAACACCATATATTTT	CASSPDRAENTIYF
NA	16	TRBD2	TRBJ2-1	TRBV19	TGTGCCAGTAGTATTTCTGGTAGCGGGTTTTACAATGAGCAGTTCTTC	CASSISGSGFYNEQFF
NA	14	TRBD1	TRBJ2-7	TRBV15	TGTGCCACCAGCATACAGGGGGGTCCCTACGAGCAGTACTTC	CATSIQGGPYEQYF
once	16	NA	TRBJ1-1	TRBV5-4	TGTGCCAGCAGCCCGCCGCTGGGGGGTCTAAACACTGAAGCTTTCTTT	CASSPPLGGLNTEAFF